This section outlines one TCR beta chain sequence together with its context. Its matching antigen is unknown. TCRdb re-called the 5' RACE reads with MiXCR, one entry per CDR3 protein. The table records roughly 200,000 distinct CDR3 sequences, about a sixth of them present only once. V shed 2 bases and J shed 7 bases, with 16 bases lying between them. The CDR3 extends over 15 amino acids. Per germline, CDR1 SGHKS and CDR2 YYEKEE (reference sequence). This specimen belongs to a study of T-cell memory formation after mild COVID-19. On the study more broadly: Clusters of TCRs were largely donor specific.

Whole-study findings and limits: CD4+ contracting clones lay mainly in CM and EM, CD8+ ones in EMRA.

The clonotype was recovered from an adult woman who had mild COVID-19 (a few samples of this study predate the infection). Cell type and time point are not known. The sequenced sample consisted of PBMCs or a T cell subset sorted from them (not recorded which). The chain employs TRBV5-5 and TRBJ2-4, with D possibly matching TRBD1 (7 bases). The CDR3 sequence is CASSFWTGRGNIQYF. In DNA, the CDR3 is TGTGCCAGCAGCTTTTGGACAGGTCGGGGGAACATTCAGTACTTC.